This is a list of T cell receptor beta chains from one sample in a study of shared clonotypes between healthy human individuals. TCRdb's table, derived via immunoSEQ multiplex PCR, lists solely in-frame clones and lacks some. The data contain some 2.1 million clones, roughly 94% of them singletons. Material: naive CD8+ T cells sorted from blood. The receptor set was obtained from a man younger than 30 in good health. Both conserved end residues are part of each CDR3.

v_gene | CDR3aa
TRBV5-6 | CASSFPASQETQYF
TRBV2 | CASHRDGGYSGNTIYF
TRBV4-1 | CASSQGSQSSYNSPLHF
TRBV11-2 | CASSSNYYEQYF
TRBV5-6 | CASREGLAGGGGEYEQYF
TRBV7-8 | CASSLFEGNGDTEAFF
TRBV4-2 | CASSQDIGLLGAFF
TRBV6-5 | CASSSPTVFGELFF
TRBV15 | CATSVRRGLPGNTIYF
TRBV6-1 | CASSEYRALGHYLFGELFF
TRBV2 | CASIGQGDTEAFF
TRBV6-6 | CASSYFQTGTEAFF
TRBV7-8 | CASSPEGYYGYTF
TRBV9 | CASSPERGAFTGELFF
TRBV19 | CASRPDSPYGYTF
TRBV7-9 | CASSLSGYEQFF
TRBV13 | CASSPTQRTNKNEQYF
TRBV9 | CASSVAAGYNEQFF
TRBV6-5 | CASSYSEGYSSPLHF
TRBV9 | CASSARDWTQETQYF
TRBV29-1 | CSVDPRDISGTLEFF
TRBV7-2 | CASSLALGSAYEQYF
TRBV15 | CATSRPQTLLSAKNNEQFF
TRBV27 | CASSLSSGAGRYEQYF
TRBV5-1 | CASSLSAQGPEAFF
TRBV6-1 | CASSEAAGETQYF
TRBV13 | CASSLGAEGLNQPQHF
TRBV5-5 | CASSSWTFNSPLHF
TRBV5-5 | CASSLYPSGSADTQYF
TRBV28 | CASSLVGGSTNEKLFF
TRBV4-1 | CASSQESNYNEQFF
TRBV7-2 | CASSFGEVPFYNEQFF
TRBV4-3 | CASSQEGEGHHNEQFF
TRBV7-9 | CASSIPRDINTEAFF
TRBV13 | CASSLRTGSYNEQFF
TRBV7-9 | CASSLTLAVGNEQFF
TRBV11-2 | CASSFRGYYEQYF
TRBV27 | CASSFRGSYEQYF
TRBV7-8 | CASSSRDRDNQPQHF
TRBV7-9 | CAGFPQGRIGTEAFF
TRBV7-6 | CASSLGGQISYNEQFF
TRBV27 | CASSSSGYNEQFF
TRBV10-1 | CASSERAVSVMDTQYF
TRBV5-6 | CASSFFRTSYEQYF
TRBV30 | CAWSAGALNTGELFF
TRBV5-8 | CASSLGLGGLNTEAFF
TRBV25-1 | CASSLGGGFNQPQHF
TRBV5-8 | CASSPPGLPLEQYF
TRBV2 | CASRELAGSSYNEQFF
TRBV2 | CASLDMGETQYF
TRBV29-1 | CSVEGQPYQELFF
TRBV5-1 | CASSPTRGEEDTQYF
TRBV6-5 | CASSVDGTHQPQHF
TRBV5-5 | CASSFYTGTYEQYF
TRBV19 | CASSATGEGYGYTF
TRBV9 | CASSVRDGNTEAFF
TRBV11-2 | CASSLGREPWDSPLHF
TRBV28 | CASRWGSAREGYTF
TRBV7-9 | CASSFPSTYEQYF
TRBV6-6 | CASSWTSGDSYNEQFF